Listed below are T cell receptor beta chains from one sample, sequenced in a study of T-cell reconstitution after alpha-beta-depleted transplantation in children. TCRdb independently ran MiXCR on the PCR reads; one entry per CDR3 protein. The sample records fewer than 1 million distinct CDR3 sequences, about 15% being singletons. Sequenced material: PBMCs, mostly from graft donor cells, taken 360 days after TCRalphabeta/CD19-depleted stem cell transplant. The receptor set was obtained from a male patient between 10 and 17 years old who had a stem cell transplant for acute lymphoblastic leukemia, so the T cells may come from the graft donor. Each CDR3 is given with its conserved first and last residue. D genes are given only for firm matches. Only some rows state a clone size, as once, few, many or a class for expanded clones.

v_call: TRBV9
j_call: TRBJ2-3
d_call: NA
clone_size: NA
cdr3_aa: CASSVGAGGAGGTDTQYF
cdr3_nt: TGTGCCAGCAGCGTAGGGGCCGGTGGGGCAGGGGGCACAGATACGCAGTATTTT

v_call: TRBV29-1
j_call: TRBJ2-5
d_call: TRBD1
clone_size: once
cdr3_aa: CSKQGDQETQYF
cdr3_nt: TGCAGCAAACAGGGGGACCAAGAGACCCAGTACTTC

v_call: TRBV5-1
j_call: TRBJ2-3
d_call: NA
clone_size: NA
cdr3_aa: CASSLGWGVPDTQYF
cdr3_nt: TGCGCCAGCAGCTTGGGTTGGGGAGTACCAGATACGCAGTATTTT

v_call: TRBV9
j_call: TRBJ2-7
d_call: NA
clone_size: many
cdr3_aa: CASSVGASSYEQYF
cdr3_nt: TGTGCCAGCAGCGTAGGTGCTAGCTCCTACGAGCAGTACTTC

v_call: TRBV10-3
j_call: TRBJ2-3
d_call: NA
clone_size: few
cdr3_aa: CAISESEGLWTDTQYF
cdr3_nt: TGTGCCATCAGTGAGTCCGAGGGGCTCTGGACAGATACGCAGTATTTT

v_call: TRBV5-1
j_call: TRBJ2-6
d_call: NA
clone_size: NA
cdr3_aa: CASSLLNTLSVLTF
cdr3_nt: TGCGCCAGCAGCTTGTTGAATACTCTCAGTGTCCTGACTTTC

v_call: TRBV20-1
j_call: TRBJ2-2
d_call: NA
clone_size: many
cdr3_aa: CSARDPVNGEVELFF
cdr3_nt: TGCAGTGCTAGAGATCCGGTAAATGGGGAAGTGGAGCTGTTTTTT

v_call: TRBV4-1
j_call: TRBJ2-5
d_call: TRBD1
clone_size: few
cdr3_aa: CASSQDDRALSKTQYF
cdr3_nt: TGCGCCAGCAGCCAAGACGACAGGGCCCTTTCGAAGACCCAGTACTTC

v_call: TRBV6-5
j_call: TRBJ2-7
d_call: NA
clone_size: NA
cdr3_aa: CASRGSGEQYF
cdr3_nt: TGTGCCAGCAGGGGGTCCGGCGAGCAGTACTTC

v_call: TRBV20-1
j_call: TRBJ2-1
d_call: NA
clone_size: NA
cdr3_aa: CSARLLRQGPRNEQFF
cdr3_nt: TGCAGTGCTAGACTTCTGCGGCAGGGCCCACGGAATGAGCAGTTCTTC

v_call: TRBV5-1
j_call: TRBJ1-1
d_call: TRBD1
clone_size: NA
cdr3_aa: CASSLGVTGGRSTEAFF
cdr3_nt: TGCGCCAGCAGCTTGGGAGTAACAGGGGGTCGGAGCACTGAAGCTTTCTTT

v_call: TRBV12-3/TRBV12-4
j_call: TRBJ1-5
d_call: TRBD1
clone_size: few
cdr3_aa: CASSLVAGGSHQPQHF
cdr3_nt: TGTGCCAGCAGTTTAGTGGCAGGGGGCTCGCATCAGCCCCAGCATTTT

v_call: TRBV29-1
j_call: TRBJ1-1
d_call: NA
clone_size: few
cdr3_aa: CSVEVWGSTEAFF
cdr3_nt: TGCAGCGTTGAAGTCTGGGGGAGCACTGAAGCTTTCTTT

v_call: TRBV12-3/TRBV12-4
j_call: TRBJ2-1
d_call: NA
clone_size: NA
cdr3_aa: CASSLPGGKYYNEEFF
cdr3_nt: TGTGCCAGCAGTCTTCCCGGGGGAAAGTATTACAATGAGGAGTTCTTC

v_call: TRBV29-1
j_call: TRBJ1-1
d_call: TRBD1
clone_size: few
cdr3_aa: CSARVGQTNTEAFF
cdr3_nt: TGCAGCGCCCGGGTGGGACAGACGAACACTGAAGCTTTCTTT

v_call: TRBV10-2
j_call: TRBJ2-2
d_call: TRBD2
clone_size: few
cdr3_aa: CASSGRIGELFF
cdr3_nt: TGCGCCAGCAGCGGGAGGATAGGGGAGCTGTTTTTT

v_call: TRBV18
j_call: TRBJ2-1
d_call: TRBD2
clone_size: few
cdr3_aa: CASSPPSLAGGYNEQFF
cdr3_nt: TGTGCCAGCTCACCACCCTCACTAGCGGGAGGATACAATGAGCAGTTCTTC

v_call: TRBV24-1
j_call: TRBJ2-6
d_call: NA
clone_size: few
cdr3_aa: CATSEGRSGANVLTF
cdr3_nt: TGTGCCACCAGTGAAGGGAGATCTGGGGCCAACGTCCTGACTTTC